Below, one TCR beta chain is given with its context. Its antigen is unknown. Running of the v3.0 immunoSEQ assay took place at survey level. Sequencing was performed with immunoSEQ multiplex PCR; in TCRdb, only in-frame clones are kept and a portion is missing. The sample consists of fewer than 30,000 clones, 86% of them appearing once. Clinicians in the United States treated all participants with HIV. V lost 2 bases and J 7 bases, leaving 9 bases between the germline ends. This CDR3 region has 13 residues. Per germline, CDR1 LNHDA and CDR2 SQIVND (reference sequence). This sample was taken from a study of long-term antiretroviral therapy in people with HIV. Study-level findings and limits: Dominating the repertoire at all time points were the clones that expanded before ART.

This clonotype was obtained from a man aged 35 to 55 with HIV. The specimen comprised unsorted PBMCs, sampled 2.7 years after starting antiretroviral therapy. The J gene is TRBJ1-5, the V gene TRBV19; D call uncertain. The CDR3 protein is CASSIQTGQPQHF. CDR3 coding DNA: TGTGCCAGTAGTATACAAACGGGGCAGCCCCAGCATTTT.